This is a list of T cell receptor beta chains from one sample in a study of siplizumab effects on memory and regulatory T cells. Generated by immunoSEQ multiplex PCR, the TCRdb table keeps only in-frame clones and is missing some. The sample shows over 100,000 clones, around 95% of them seen only once. The sequenced sample consisted of non-Treg CD4+ T cells sorted from blood. These receptors were collected from a human donor in good health. Both conserved end residues are trimmed from each CDR3. The order of the fields is D gene, V gene, CDR3 protein. A D gene is named only where the DNA matches it firmly.

D gene: NA; V gene: TRBV6-5; CDR3 protein: ASSGTAYQETQY
D gene: NA; V gene: TRBV5-1; CDR3 protein: ASSFDRVMNTEAF
D gene: NA; V gene: TRBV9; CDR3 protein: ASSVAGMPNQPQH
D gene: NA; V gene: TRBV9; CDR3 protein: ASSPDSQGNTEAF
D gene: TRBD1; V gene: TRBV6-1; CDR3 protein: ASERDRVGTEAF
D gene: NA; V gene: TRBV27; CDR3 protein: ASSWRGQNQPQH
D gene: NA; V gene: TRBV5-1; CDR3 protein: ASSLEWRRTDTQY
D gene: NA; V gene: TRBV4-2; CDR3 protein: ASSQGGQGWDTQY
D gene: NA; V gene: TRBV20-1; CDR3 protein: SAARDDEQF
D gene: NA; V gene: TRBV6-5; CDR3 protein: ASSPTDRGTQY
D gene: NA; V gene: TRBV10-3; CDR3 protein: AISESGDGIQY
D gene: NA; V gene: TRBV7-2; CDR3 protein: ASSLGRNNEQF
D gene: TRBD2; V gene: TRBV7-3; CDR3 protein: ASSDPGTSNIQY
D gene: NA; V gene: TRBV5-6; CDR3 protein: ASSLGVGPGNTIY
D gene: NA; V gene: TRBV4-1; CDR3 protein: ASSQNTGGGNTIY
D gene: TRBD2; V gene: TRBV28; CDR3 protein: ASSFWRGGNNEQF
D gene: TRBD2; V gene: TRBV30; CDR3 protein: AWIYGVGLAGREQF
D gene: NA; V gene: TRBV7-9; CDR3 protein: ASSLGGARAGEAF
D gene: NA; V gene: TRBV11-2; CDR3 protein: ASSVGGDPRTDTQY
D gene: NA; V gene: TRBV5-1; CDR3 protein: ASSLGGASYNSPLH
D gene: NA; V gene: TRBV12-5; CDR3 protein: ASDIGGGEQF
D gene: TRBD1; V gene: TRBV28; CDR3 protein: ASTQGGVNGYT
D gene: NA; V gene: TRBV7-8; CDR3 protein: ASSPYRAANYGYT
D gene: NA; V gene: TRBV27; CDR3 protein: ASSSGNQPQH
D gene: NA; V gene: TRBV7-8; CDR3 protein: ASSFEGRNYGYT
D gene: NA; V gene: TRBV6-1; CDR3 protein: ASSESGTSSYNSPLH
D gene: NA; V gene: TRBV6-6; CDR3 protein: ASRLGDYNEQF
D gene: NA; V gene: TRBV4-3; CDR3 protein: ASSQETGRAYGYT
D gene: NA; V gene: TRBV18; CDR3 protein: ASSPNTENGYT
D gene: NA; V gene: TRBV18; CDR3 protein: ASSQATNEKLF
D gene: NA; V gene: TRBV25-1; CDR3 protein: ASSEWTVNYGYT
D gene: NA; V gene: TRBV7-2; CDR3 protein: ASSSYTEAF
D gene: TRBD1; V gene: TRBV2; CDR3 protein: ASRPRSGTGENTEAF
D gene: TRBD2; V gene: TRBV19; CDR3 protein: ASSMLAGSSFTDTQY
D gene: NA; V gene: TRBV7-8; CDR3 protein: ASSFSGVINSPLH
D gene: TRBD1; V gene: TRBV11-2; CDR3 protein: ASSPMGTGIGYT
D gene: NA; V gene: TRBV12-5; CDR3 protein: ASGLLSTKGYT
D gene: NA; V gene: TRBV5-1; CDR3 protein: ASSLSVVGATNEKLF
D gene: NA; V gene: TRBV7-9; CDR3 protein: ASSLVATEAF
D gene: TRBD2; V gene: TRBV27; CDR3 protein: ASSSVRGRVFSGGLGNEQF
D gene: NA; V gene: TRBV7-9; CDR3 protein: ASSSSGAGNTGELF
D gene: NA; V gene: TRBV21-1; CDR3 protein: ASSTRQGSIYEQY
D gene: TRBD1; V gene: TRBV23-1; CDR3 protein: ASSRSGTGGATGANVLT
D gene: NA; V gene: TRBV7-6; CDR3 protein: ASSSRQGLAKNIQY
D gene: NA; V gene: TRBV28; CDR3 protein: ASRGGSLNQPQH
D gene: NA; V gene: TRBV6-5; CDR3 protein: ASSYKSRQPQH
D gene: TRBD2; V gene: TRBV7-3; CDR3 protein: ASSRRGAGGRTDTQY